Shown below are 10 T cell receptor beta chains from a single sample sequenced in a study of T cell repertoires in cytomegalovirus infection. Their antigen targets remain unknown. MiXCR was run by TCRdb on the reads, yielding one entry per CDR3 protein. The sample includes about 830,000 distinct CDR3 sequences, 32% of them seen just once. Source: cultured CD8+ T cells from PBMCs, taken from culture after CMV antigen stimulation. These receptor sequences come from a human donor in good health (CMV status not recorded). Some clones in this sample may be carry-over from other donors' samples.

This chain joins TRBV7-8 and TRBJ2-1, with TRBD2 matching 7 bases. V shed 2 bases and J 4 bases; nucleotides not matched to a gene: 5. CDR1 and CDR2 from the germline V gene are SGHVS and FQNEAQ. This CDR3 spans 15 amino acids. CDR3 sequence reads: CASSLRLAVYNEQFF. The CDR3 DNA is TGTGCCAGCAGCTTAAGGCTAGCGGTTTACAATGAGCAGTTCTTC.

This chain connects TRBV29-1 to TRBJ1-2, with no clear D. The CDR3 sequence is 9 residues long. Germline lookup yields CDR1 SQVTM and CDR2 ANQGSEA. The V end lost 5 bases, the J end lost 7 bases, and 5 bases lay between the germline ends. Here the CDR3 reads CSVSPGYTF. The CDR3 DNA reads as TGCAGCGTTTCTCCTGGCTACACCTTC.

The chain joins TRBV20-1 to TRBJ2-3, with 9 bases matching TRBD1. V lost 0 bases, J lost 5 bases, and 3 bases stayed unmatched. The CDR3 contains 14 residues. The V gene's germline CDR1 is DFQATT and CDR2 SNEGSKA (reference sequence). The CDR3 region is CSARENRGQDTQYF. The CDR3 DNA is TGCAGTGCTAGAGAAAACAGGGGGCAAGATACGCAGTATTTT.

The V and J genes are TRBV6-6 and TRBJ1-1; D may be TRBD1 (5 bases). Trimming left V 10 bases short and J 1 base short, with 10 bases between. The CDR3 is 12 amino acids. The germline V gene encodes CDR1 MNHNY and CDR2 SVGAGI (reference sequence). The CDR3 protein is CATQGGNTEAFF. The CDR3 DNA follows: TGTGCCACCCAGGGAGGGAACACTGAAGCTTTCTTT.

The V call is TRBV3-1, the J call TRBJ2-3, with TRBD1 as a possible D gene (7 bases). CDR3 size: 16 residues. Germline lookup yields CDR1 LGHDT and CDR2 YNNKEL (reference sequence). Trimming pared 2 bases from V and 4 bases from J, leaving 16 bases between. This CDR3 reads CASSQLGGGGADTQYF. The DNA of the CDR3 is TGTGCCAGCAGCCAACTAGGAGGGGGCGGTGCAGATACGCAGTATTTT.

This clonotype was seen at least ten times. Compared with germline, one end of the junction differs, possibly owing to a read error. The chain links TRBV28 to TRBJ2-1; D remains ambiguous. Germline lookup yields CDR1 MDHEN and CDR2 SYDVKM. This CDR3 is built from 12 residues. CDR3 coding DNA: TGTGCCAGCAGCTTATATGGAAATGAGCAGTTCTTC. Protein: CASSLYGNEQFF.

This clonotype was detected a few times. The chain uses TRBV4-1 and TRBJ1-1, with TRBD1 as a possible D gene (5 bases). The CDR3 runs to 15 residues. CDR1 and CDR2 (germline): MGHRA, YSYEKL. V shed 0 bases and J shed 8 bases, with 16 bases lying between them. The CDR3 DNA sequence: TGCGCCAGCAGCCAAGATTGGAGGGGCCTACAAGAAGCTTTCTTT. This translates into CASSQDWRGLQEAFF.

The J gene is TRBJ2-3, the V gene TRBV15; possibly TRBD2 for D (5 bases). CDR3 size: 14 residues. With 5 bases removed from V and 2 bases from J, the gap between germline ends came to 11 bases. Germline V gene data show CDR1 as LNHNV and CDR2 as YYDKDF (reference sequence). The chain's CDR3 is CATSDLADTDTQYF. In DNA, the CDR3 is TGTGCCACCAGCGACCTAGCCGACACAGATACGCAGTATTTT.

This clonotype was counted between two and nine times. The rearrangement uses TRBV4-1 and TRBJ2-5, with no clear D. The CDR3 totals 15 residues. The germline V and J ends were trimmed by 0 bases and 4 bases, with 12 bases remaining between them. The V gene's germline CDR1 is MGHRA and CDR2 YSYEKL. The CDR3, as DNA: TGCGCCAGCAGCCAAGATGAGTCCTGGGGAGAGACCCAGTACTTC. Translating gives CASSQDESWGETQYF.

This rearrangement joins TRBV6-2 or TRBV6-3 to TRBJ1-1; D is ambiguous. Germline CDR1 and CDR2: MNHEY and SVGEGT. This CDR3 has 14 amino acids. Trimming took off 0 bases at V and 1 base at J, with 6 bases between the two ends. For the CDR3, the DNA is TGTGCCAGCAGTTACTCGGTGCAGAACACTGAAGCTTTCTTT. The encoded protein is CASSYSVQNTEAFF.